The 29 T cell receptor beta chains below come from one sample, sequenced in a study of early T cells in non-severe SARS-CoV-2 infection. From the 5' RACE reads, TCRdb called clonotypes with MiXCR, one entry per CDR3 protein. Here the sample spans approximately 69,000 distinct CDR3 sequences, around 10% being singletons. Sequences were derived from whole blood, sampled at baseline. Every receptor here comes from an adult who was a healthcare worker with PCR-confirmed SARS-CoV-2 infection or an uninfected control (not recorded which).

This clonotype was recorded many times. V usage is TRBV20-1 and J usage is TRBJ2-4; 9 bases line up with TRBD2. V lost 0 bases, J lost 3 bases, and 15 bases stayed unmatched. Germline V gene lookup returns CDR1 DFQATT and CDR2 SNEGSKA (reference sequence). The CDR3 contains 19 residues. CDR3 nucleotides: TGCAGTGCTAGAGATCGTGGACTAGCGTTCCCCGGTGTCAAAAACATTCAGTACTTC. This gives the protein CSARDRGLAFPGVKNIQYF.

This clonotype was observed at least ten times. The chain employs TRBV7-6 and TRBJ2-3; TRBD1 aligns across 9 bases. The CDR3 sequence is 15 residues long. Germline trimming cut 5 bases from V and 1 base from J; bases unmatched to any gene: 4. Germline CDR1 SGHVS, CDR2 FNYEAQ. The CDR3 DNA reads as TGTGCCAGCAGCCCGGGACAGGGCGGCACAGATACGCAGTATTTT. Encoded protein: CASSPGQGGTDTQYF.

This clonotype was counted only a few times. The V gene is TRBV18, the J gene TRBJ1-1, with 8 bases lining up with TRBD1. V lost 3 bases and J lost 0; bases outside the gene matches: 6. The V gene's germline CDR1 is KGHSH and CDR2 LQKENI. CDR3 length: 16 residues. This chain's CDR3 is CASSPWAGGMNTEAFF. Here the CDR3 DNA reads TGTGCCAGCTCACCCTGGGCAGGGGGCATGAACACTGAAGCTTTCTTT.

DNA of the CDR3: TGTGCCAGCAGCAAGGACAGGGATCCTGACGAGCAGTACTTC. Its translation is CASSKDRDPDEQYF. The chain links TRBV7-3 to TRBJ2-7; 8 bases fit TRBD1. Germline CDR1 SGHTA, CDR2 FQGTGA. The CDR3 loop spans 14 amino acids. Trimming cost V 5 bases and J 5 bases; bases outside gene matches: 8.

The CDR3 DNA reads as TGCGCCAGCAGCTACCGGGGAAACACTGAAGCTTTCTTT. It codes for CASSYRGNTEAFF. The J gene is TRBJ1-1, the V gene TRBV5-1; D gene ambiguous. With 3 bases removed from V and 2 bases from J, the gap between germline ends came to 8 bases. This CDR3 has 13 amino acids. Germline CDR1 is SGHRS and CDR2 is YFSETQ.

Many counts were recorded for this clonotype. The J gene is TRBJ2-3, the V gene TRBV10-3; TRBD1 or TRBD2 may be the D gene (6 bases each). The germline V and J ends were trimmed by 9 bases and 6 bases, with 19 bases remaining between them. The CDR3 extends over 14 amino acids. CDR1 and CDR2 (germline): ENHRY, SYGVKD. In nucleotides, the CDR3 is TGTGCCATACGAGTCTTGGGGGGCCTTGATACGCAGTATTTT. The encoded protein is CAIRVLGGLDTQYF.

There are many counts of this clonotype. CDR3 region: CASSFSGGPETQYF. CDR3 coding DNA: TGTGCCAGCAGCTTTAGCGGGGGGCCAGAGACCCAGTACTTC. The chain employs TRBV11-1 and TRBJ2-5; TRBD2 aligns across 10 bases. Germline V gene data show CDR1 as SGHAT and CDR2 as FQDESV (reference sequence). V was pared by 3 bases and J by 4 bases, with 2 bases of the junction left unmatched. The length of the CDR3 is 14 residues.

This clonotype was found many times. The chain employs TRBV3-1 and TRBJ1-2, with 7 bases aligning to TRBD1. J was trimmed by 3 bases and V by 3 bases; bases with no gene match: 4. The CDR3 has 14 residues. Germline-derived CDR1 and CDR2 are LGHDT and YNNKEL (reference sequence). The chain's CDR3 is CASSHLGTDYGYTF. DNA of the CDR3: TGTGCCAGCAGCCACCTAGGGACAGACTATGGCTACACCTTC.

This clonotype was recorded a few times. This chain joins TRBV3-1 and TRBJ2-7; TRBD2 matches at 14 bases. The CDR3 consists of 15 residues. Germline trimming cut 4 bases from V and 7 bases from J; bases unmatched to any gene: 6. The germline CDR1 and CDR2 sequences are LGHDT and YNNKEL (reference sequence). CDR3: CASSLGLAGAGEQYF. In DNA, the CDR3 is TGTGCCAGCAGCCTGGGACTAGCGGGGGCTGGAGAGCAGTACTTC.

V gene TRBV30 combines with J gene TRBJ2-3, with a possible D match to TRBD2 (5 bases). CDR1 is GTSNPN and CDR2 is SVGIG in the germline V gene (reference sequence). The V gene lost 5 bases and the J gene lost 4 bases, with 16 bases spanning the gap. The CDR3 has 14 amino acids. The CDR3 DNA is TGTGCCTGGTACACAAAGTCCGGGGCAGATACGCAGTATTTT. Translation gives CAWYTKSGADTQYF.

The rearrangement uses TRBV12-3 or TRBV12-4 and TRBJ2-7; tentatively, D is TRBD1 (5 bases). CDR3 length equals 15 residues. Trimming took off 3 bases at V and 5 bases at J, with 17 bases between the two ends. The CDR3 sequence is CASSLNFRVHDEQYF. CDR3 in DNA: TGTGCCAGCAGTTTGAATTTCAGGGTCCACGACGAGCAGTACTTC.

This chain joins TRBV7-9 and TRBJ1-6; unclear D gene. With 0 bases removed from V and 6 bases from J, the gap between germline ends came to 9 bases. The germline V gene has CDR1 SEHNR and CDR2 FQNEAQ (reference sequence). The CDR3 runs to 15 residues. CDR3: CASSLAGILNSPLHF. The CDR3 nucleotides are TGTGCCAGCAGCTTAGCGGGGATACTTAATTCACCCCTCCACTTT.

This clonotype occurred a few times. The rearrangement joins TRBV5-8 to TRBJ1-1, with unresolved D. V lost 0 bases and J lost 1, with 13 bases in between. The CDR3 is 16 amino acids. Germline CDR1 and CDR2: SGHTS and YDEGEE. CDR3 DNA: TGTGCCAGCAGCTTGGGTTTTAGAGTCAAGAACACTGAAGCTTTCTTT. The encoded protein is CASSLGFRVKNTEAFF.

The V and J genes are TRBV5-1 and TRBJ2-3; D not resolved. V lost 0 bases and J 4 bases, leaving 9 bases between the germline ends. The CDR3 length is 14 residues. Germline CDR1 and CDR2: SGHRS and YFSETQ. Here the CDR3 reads CASSLEELADTQYF. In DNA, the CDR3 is TGCGCCAGCAGCTTGGAAGAACTGGCAGATACGCAGTATTTT.

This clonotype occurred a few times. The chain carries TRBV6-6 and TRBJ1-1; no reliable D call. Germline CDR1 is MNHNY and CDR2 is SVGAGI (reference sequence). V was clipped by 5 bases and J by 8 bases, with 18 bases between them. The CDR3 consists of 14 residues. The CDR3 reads CASSPTLGGLEAFF. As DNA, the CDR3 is TGTGCCAGCAGTCCAACTTTGGGCGGCCTGGAAGCTTTCTTT.

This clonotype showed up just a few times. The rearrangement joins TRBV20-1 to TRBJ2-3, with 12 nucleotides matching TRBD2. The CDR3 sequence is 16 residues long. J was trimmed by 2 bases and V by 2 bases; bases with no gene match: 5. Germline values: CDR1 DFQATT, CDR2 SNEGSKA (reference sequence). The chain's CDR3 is CSARRLAGGNTDTQYF. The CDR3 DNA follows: TGCAGTGCTAGAAGGCTAGCGGGAGGGAACACAGATACGCAGTATTTT.

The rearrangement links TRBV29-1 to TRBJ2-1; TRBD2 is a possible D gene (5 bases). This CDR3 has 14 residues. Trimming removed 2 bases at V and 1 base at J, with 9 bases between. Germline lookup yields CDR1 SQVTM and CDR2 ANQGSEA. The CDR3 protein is CSVERGKSYNEQFF. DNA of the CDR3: TGCAGCGTTGAACGAGGGAAGTCCTACAATGAGCAGTTCTTC.

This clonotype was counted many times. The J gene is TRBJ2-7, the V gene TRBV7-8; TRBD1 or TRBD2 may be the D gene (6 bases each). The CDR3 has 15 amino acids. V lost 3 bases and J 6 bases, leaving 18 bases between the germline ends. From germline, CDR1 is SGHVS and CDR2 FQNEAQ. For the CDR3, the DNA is TGTGCCAGCAGCTTCGGTGAGGGGGGTCTGTCCGAGCAGTACTTC. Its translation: CASSFGEGGLSEQYF.

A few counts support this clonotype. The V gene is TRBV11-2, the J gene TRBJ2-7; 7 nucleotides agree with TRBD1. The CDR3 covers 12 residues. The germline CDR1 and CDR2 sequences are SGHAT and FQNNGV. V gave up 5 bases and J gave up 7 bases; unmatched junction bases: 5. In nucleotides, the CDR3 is TGTGCCAGCAGCATCAGGGGGTTGGAGCAGTACTTC. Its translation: CASSIRGLEQYF.

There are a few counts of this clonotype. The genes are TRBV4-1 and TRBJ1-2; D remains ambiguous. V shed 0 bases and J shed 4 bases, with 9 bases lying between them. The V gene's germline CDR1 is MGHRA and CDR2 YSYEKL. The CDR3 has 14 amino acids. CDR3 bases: TGCGCCAGCAGCCAAGAGTTCCCTCTCTATGGCTACACCTTC. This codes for CASSQEFPLYGYTF.

The CDR3, as DNA: TGTGCCAGCAGCTACTTAGGATCTGTGGCCGCTCGGGCTTTCTTT. Protein sequence: CASSYLGSVAARAFF. The chain employs TRBV7-9 and TRBJ1-1; D not resolved. The germline gives CDR1 SEHNR, CDR2 FQNEAQ (reference sequence). The CDR3 is made up of 15 amino acids. Deletions cut 4 bases from V and 11 bases from J, with 23 bases between.

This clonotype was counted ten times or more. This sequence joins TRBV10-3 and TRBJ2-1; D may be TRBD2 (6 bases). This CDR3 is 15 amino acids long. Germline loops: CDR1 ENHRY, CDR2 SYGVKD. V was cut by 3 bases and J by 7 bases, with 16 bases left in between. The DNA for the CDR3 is TGTGCCATCAGTGACTTCGAGGAGGGCTTAAATGAGCAGTTCTTC. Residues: CAISDFEEGLNEQFF.

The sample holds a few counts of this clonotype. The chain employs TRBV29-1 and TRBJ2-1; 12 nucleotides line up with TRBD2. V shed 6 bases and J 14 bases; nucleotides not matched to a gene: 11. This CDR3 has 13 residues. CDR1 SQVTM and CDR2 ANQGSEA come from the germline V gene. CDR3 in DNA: TGCAGCGTCGGGTTTCTAGCGGGAGGGTTCGAGTTCTTC. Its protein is CSVGFLAGGFEFF.

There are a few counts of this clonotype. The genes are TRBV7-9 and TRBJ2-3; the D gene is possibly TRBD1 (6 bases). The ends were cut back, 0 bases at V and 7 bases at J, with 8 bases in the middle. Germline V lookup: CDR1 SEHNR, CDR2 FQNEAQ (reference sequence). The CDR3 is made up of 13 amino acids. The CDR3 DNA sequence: TGTGCCAGCAGCTTAGCGGGGGCGAATACGCAGTATTTT. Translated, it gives CASSLAGANTQYF.

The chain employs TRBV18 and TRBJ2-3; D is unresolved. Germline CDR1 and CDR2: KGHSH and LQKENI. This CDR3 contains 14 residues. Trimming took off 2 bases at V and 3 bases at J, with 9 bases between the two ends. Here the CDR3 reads CASSPIGVTDTQYF. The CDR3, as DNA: TGTGCCAGCTCACCAATAGGCGTAACAGATACGCAGTATTTT.

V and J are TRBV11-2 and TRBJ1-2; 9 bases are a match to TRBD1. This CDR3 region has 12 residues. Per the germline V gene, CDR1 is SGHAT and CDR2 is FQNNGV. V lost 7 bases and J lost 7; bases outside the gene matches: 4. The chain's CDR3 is CASNTGGFGYTF. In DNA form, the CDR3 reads TGTGCCAGCAACACAGGGGGCTTTGGCTACACCTTC.

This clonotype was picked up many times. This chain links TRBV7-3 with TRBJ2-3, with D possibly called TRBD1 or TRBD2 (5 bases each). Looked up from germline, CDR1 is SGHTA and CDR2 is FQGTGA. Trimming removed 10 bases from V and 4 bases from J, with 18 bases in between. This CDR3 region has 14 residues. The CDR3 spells CATASGATSDTQYF. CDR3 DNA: TGTGCCACAGCCTCCGGGGCTACCTCAGATACGCAGTATTTT.

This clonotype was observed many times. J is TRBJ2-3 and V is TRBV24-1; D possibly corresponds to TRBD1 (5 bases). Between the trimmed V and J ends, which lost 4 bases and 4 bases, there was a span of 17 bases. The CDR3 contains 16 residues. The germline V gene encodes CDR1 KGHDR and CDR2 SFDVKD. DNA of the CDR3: TGTGCCACCAGTGACCTTCAGGGCGCCTGGGCAGATACGCAGTATTTT. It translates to CATSDLQGAWADTQYF.

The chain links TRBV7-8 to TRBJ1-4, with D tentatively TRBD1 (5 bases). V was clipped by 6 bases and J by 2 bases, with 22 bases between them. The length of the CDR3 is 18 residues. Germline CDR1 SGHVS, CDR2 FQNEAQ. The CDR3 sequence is CASRPPLAGEGTNEKLFF. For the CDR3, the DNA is TGTGCCAGCAGGCCCCCTTTAGCAGGCGAGGGGACTAATGAAAAACTGTTTTTT.